Listed below are T cell receptor beta chains from one sample, sequenced in a study of control samples from healthy donors and cancer patients. The method was immunoSEQ multiplex PCR; TCRdb's version includes in-frame clones alone and lacks a portion of them. The profile shows 100,000 or so clones, approximately 90% of them singletons. The specimen sequenced was blood. The receptors were sampled from a woman between 50 and 59 years old in good health. Both conserved end residues are trimmed from each CDR3. The order of the fields is J gene, V gene, CDR3 protein.

>TRBJ2-7|TRBV4-1
ASSQGGPFLAYEQY
>TRBJ2-7|TRBV5-6
ASSPGTGAPYEQY
>TRBJ1-1|TRBV19
ASSTRDRGLGEAF
>TRBJ1-6|TRBV7-9
ASSSGQGFYNSPLH
>TRBJ1-6|TRBV4-3
ASSQDIGAYNSPLH
>TRBJ2-2|TRBV4-3
ASSQEVAGRQGVAGELF
>TRBJ1-1|TRBV2
ASSEGQGNMNTEAF
>TRBJ2-5|TRBV19
ASSKQGTPQETQY
>TRBJ2-5|TRBV15
ATSTLIAGAVETQY
>TRBJ2-3|TRBV12-5
ASGLVLGTTTFTDTQY
>TRBJ1-6|TRBV27
ASSSPGTGILDSPLH
>TRBJ2-5|TRBV9
ASSVSGGGEETQY
>TRBJ2-1|TRBV12-3/TRBV12-4
ASSSWDSSGRF
>TRBJ1-6|TRBV5-1
ASSADRTVGSPLH
>TRBJ1-1|TRBV5-1
ASSLTEGGTEAF
>TRBJ1-1|TRBV28
ASNLGGLNTEAF
>TRBJ1-1|TRBV18
ASSRQNRDRNTEAF
>TRBJ1-5|TRBV29-1
SVSRVVQDRRNQPQH
>TRBJ2-2|TRBV19
ASSTITSVNTGELF
>TRBJ1-6|TRBV5-4
ASSLSGVGLRSPLH
>TRBJ1-5|TRBV9
ASSVGGYGNQPQH
>TRBJ2-5|TRBV19
ASSNDRDRPKETQY
>TRBJ1-6|TRBV12-5
ASGATDPNSPLH
>TRBJ1-1|TRBV18
ASSPLSRVDTEAF
>TRBJ1-1|TRBV28
ASSPPEGRNTEAF
>TRBJ1-2|TRBV27
ASRGQGRSYT
>TRBJ1-1|TRBV19
ASRSLTDRGWTEAF
>TRBJ1-2|TRBV13
ASSFKGGIYGYT
>TRBJ2-3|TRBV6-5
ASSLQGDTQY
>TRBJ2-3|TRBV11-3
ASSEGQASDTQY
>TRBJ2-3|TRBV7-9
ASSPGGAADTQY
>TRBJ2-6|TRBV19
ASSIRGNRVPSGANVLT
>TRBJ1-1|TRBV5-6
ASSLDEGTTPSLAHEAF
>TRBJ2-7|TRBV10-1
ASSESGGSGSPFYEQY
>TRBJ1-4|TRBV5-8
ASSLATGVYEKLF